Listed here is a single T cell receptor beta chain. These data are taken from a study of blood T cell repertoires in COVID-19. As for the study in general: Acute and convalescent COVID-19 specimens originated in the United States, Italy and Spain. In each case, the material was cDNA or gDNA derived from T cells, B-cell-depleted T cells, or PBMCs.

The germline V gene encodes CDR1 SGHRS and CDR2 YFSETQ. Trimming stripped 0 bases from V and 1 base from J, with 13 bases between. The CDR3 consists of 16 residues. As originally analysed: Reference gene primer amplification in the assay estimated nucleated cell counts. Sequencing used immunoSEQ multiplex PCR; TCRdb keeps in-frame clones, though not all of them. That table furnishes V, J and clone size, whereas the DNA furnished D and trimming. The table shows over 110,000 clones, with over 70% occurring only once. The chain is built from TRBV5-1 and TRBJ1-1; D is undetermined. Sequencing input: peripheral blood. The receptor's source is a woman in her forties or fifties with acute or convalescent COVID-19. The CDR3 here is CASSLVRQAGNTEAFF. The CDR3 nucleotides are TGCGCCAGCAGCTTGGTACGGCAGGCGGGGAACACTGAAGCTTTCTTT.